The 6 T cell receptor beta chains presented below share a single source sample, sequenced in a study of CD8+ T cells in alopecia areata. Reverse transcribed after extraction, RNA yielded cDNA as the sequencing template. Only in-frame clones appear in the TCRdb table, and some are missing; sequencing was by immunoSEQ multiplex PCR. The sample includes about 150,000 clones, less than 65% of them seen just once. Sequencing was performed on CD8+ T cells sorted from blood, taken at week 0. The receptors stem from a human donor with alopecia areata.

This clone occurred a few times. This chain uses TRBV7-2 with TRBJ1-4; D possibly corresponds to TRBD1 (5 bases). The CDR3 length is 15 residues. V lost 2 bases, J lost 7 bases, and 14 bases lay in between. Germline assignment: CDR1 SGHTA and CDR2 FQGNSA. CDR3 in amino acids: CASSLLTGRGEKLFF. Here the CDR3 DNA reads TGTGCCAGCAGCTTATTAACGGGAAGGGGTGAAAAACTGTTTTTT.

V usage is TRBV30 and J usage is TRBJ1-1; TRBD1 is a possible D gene (5 bases). The ends were cut back, 2 bases at V and 5 bases at J, with 21 bases in the middle. Germline V gene data show CDR1 as GTSNPN and CDR2 as SVGIG (reference sequence). The CDR3 is 16 amino acids. CDR3 in amino acids: CAWSRGATEGLTEAFF. CDR3 bases: TGTGCCTGGAGTAGAGGGGCAACCGAGGGTTTGACTGAAGCTTTCTTT.

As DNA, the CDR3 is TGTGCCACCAGCAGAGACGCCGGACAGGGAGAGACCCAGTACTTC. Amino acid sequence: CATSRDAGQGETQYF. The chain combines TRBV15 with TRBJ2-5; 8 bases fit TRBD1. Germline CDR1 is LNHNV and CDR2 is YYDKDF (reference sequence). Trimming removed 0 bases from V and 4 bases from J; junction bases left unmatched: 4. The CDR3 sequence is 15 residues long.

The rearrangement joins TRBV27 to TRBJ1-1, with D possibly TRBD1 on 5 matching bases. Germline CDR1 MNHEY, CDR2 SMNVEV (reference sequence). This CDR3 has 14 residues. Trimming cost V 0 bases and J 4 bases, with 9 bases left between them. The CDR3 protein is CASSLSPGFTEAFF. For the CDR3, the DNA is TGTGCCAGCAGTTTATCTCCAGGGTTCACTGAAGCTTTCTTT.

The V gene is TRBV5-1, the J gene TRBJ1-2; D remains unclear. This CDR3 has 12 residues. The germline V and J ends were trimmed by 5 bases and 4 bases, with 9 bases remaining between them. Germline lookup yields CDR1 SGHRS and CDR2 YFSETQ. CDR3 nucleotides: TGCGCCAGCAGTTCGGACCCCTATGGCTACACCTTC. Its protein is CASSSDPYGYTF. Supplemented by reference TRBV5-1 and TRBJ1-2, the full variable domain reads KAGVTQTPRYLIKTRGQQVTLSCSPISGHRSVSWYQQTPGQGLQFLFEYFSETQRNKGNFPGRFSGRQFSNSRSEMNVSTLELGDSALYLCASSSDPYGYTFGSGTRLTVV.

This chain uses TRBV28 with TRBJ2-7, with D possibly matching TRBD2 (6 bases). CDR1 is MDHEN and CDR2 is SYDVKM in the germline V gene. Trimming cost V 3 bases and J 2 bases, with 11 bases left between them. The CDR3 covers 14 residues. CDR3 in DNA: TGTGCCAGCAGTTTGCGGGGATTGGCCTACGAGCAGTACTTC. The encoded protein is CASSLRGLAYEQYF.